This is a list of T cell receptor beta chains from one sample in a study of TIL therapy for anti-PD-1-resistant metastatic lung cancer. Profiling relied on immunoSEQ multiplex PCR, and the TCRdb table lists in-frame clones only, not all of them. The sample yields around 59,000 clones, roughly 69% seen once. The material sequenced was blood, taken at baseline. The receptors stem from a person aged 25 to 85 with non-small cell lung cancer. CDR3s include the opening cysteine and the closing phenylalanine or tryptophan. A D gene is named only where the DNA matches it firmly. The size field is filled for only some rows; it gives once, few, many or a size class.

cdr3_aa: CASSVGGDTQYF
cdr3_nt: TGTGCCAGCAGCGTAGGGGGAGATACGCAGTATTTT
d_call: -
j_call: TRBJ2-3
v_call: TRBV9
clone_size: -

cdr3_aa: CASSLTGVYYNEQFF
cdr3_nt: TGCGCCAGCAGCCTTACAGGGGTTTACTACAATGAGCAGTTCTTC
d_call: TRBD1
j_call: TRBJ2-1
v_call: TRBV5-1
clone_size: -

cdr3_aa: CASSVAAGEINTEAFF
cdr3_nt: TGTGCCAGCAGCGTAGCGGCGGGGGAGATTAACACTGAAGCTTTCTTT
d_call: -
j_call: TRBJ1-1
v_call: TRBV9
clone_size: -

cdr3_aa: CATETGGQPQHF
cdr3_nt: TGTGCCACTGAAACGGGCGGCCAGCCCCAGCATTTT
d_call: -
j_call: TRBJ1-5
v_call: TRBV19
clone_size: -

cdr3_aa: CASSFLPPGGEGYTF
cdr3_nt: TGTGCCAGCAGTTTCCTCCCCCCAGGTGGTGAGGGCTACACCTTC
d_call: -
j_call: TRBJ1-2
v_call: TRBV28
clone_size: once

cdr3_aa: CASSANPQRGAYNEQFF
cdr3_nt: TGTGCCAGCAGCGCCAACCCCCAGCGGGGGGCCTACAATGAGCAGTTCTTC
d_call: TRBD2
j_call: TRBJ2-1
v_call: TRBV7-6
clone_size: -

cdr3_aa: CASSLVAGLAKGIQYF
cdr3_nt: TGTGCCAGCAGCTTAGTAGCGGGCCTAGCCAAAGGCATTCAGTACTTC
d_call: TRBD2
j_call: TRBJ2-4
v_call: TRBV13
clone_size: -

cdr3_aa: CASRAELGQGGFNTEAFF
cdr3_nt: TGTGCCAGCAGGGCCGAACTGGGACAGGGGGGTTTCAACACTGAAGCTTTCTTT
d_call: TRBD1
j_call: TRBJ1-1
v_call: TRBV2
clone_size: few

cdr3_aa: CASSGAGTGKNIQYF
cdr3_nt: TGTGCCAGCAGCGGGGCCGGGACAGGGAAAAACATTCAGTACTTC
d_call: TRBD1
j_call: TRBJ2-4
v_call: TRBV9
clone_size: few

cdr3_aa: CSFSGYQETQYF
cdr3_nt: TGCAGCTTTAGCGGATACCAAGAGACCCAGTACTTC
d_call: -
j_call: TRBJ2-5
v_call: TRBV29-1
clone_size: -

cdr3_aa: CASRDDTYEQYF
cdr3_nt: TGTGCCAGCAGGGACGATACCTACGAGCAGTACTTC
d_call: -
j_call: TRBJ2-7
v_call: TRBV2
clone_size: -

cdr3_aa: CASSLPRLGHYNQPQHF
cdr3_nt: TGTGCCAGCAGCTTGCCCCGACTCGGACATTACAATCAGCCCCAGCATTTT
d_call: -
j_call: TRBJ1-5
v_call: TRBV5-6
clone_size: -

cdr3_aa: CASSLSPGLINEKLFF
cdr3_nt: TGTGCCAGCAGTTTATCGCCGGGGCTCATTAATGAAAAACTGTTTTTT
d_call: -
j_call: TRBJ1-4
v_call: TRBV27
clone_size: -

cdr3_aa: CASSTGGTGNTIYF
cdr3_nt: TGTGCCAGTAGTACCGGGGGGACTGGAAACACCATATATTTT
d_call: -
j_call: TRBJ1-3
v_call: TRBV19
clone_size: few

cdr3_aa: CASSFPQGRWGYTF
cdr3_nt: TGTGCCAGCAGCTTTCCGCAGGGAAGATGGGGCTACACCTTC
d_call: -
j_call: TRBJ1-2
v_call: TRBV5-4
clone_size: -

cdr3_aa: CASSHDHQETQYF
cdr3_nt: TGTGCCAGCAGCCATGACCACCAAGAGACCCAGTACTTC
d_call: -
j_call: TRBJ2-5
v_call: TRBV7-8
clone_size: once

cdr3_aa: CSALRGGGITEAFF
cdr3_nt: TGCAGCGCGCTTAGGGGTGGGGGCATCACTGAAGCTTTCTTT
d_call: -
j_call: TRBJ1-1
v_call: TRBV29-1
clone_size: -

cdr3_aa: CASSPGQSGAEQYF
cdr3_nt: TGTGCCAGCAGCCCGGGACAGTCAGGGGCCGAGCAGTACTTC
d_call: TRBD1
j_call: TRBJ2-7
v_call: TRBV5-4
clone_size: few

cdr3_aa: CASSEGQPDSGNTIYF
cdr3_nt: TGTGCCAGCTCCGAGGGACAGCCAGACTCTGGAAACACCATATATTTT
d_call: TRBD1
j_call: TRBJ1-3
v_call: TRBV18
clone_size: -

cdr3_aa: CASSPQPLMNTEAFF
cdr3_nt: TGCGCCAGCAGCCCGCAACCCTTAATGAACACTGAAGCTTTCTTT
d_call: -
j_call: TRBJ1-1
v_call: TRBV4-1
clone_size: -

cdr3_aa: CASSLYSGTYDYNEQFF
cdr3_nt: TGTGCCAGCAGTTTATATAGCGGGACTTACGATTACAATGAGCAGTTCTTC
d_call: TRBD2
j_call: TRBJ2-1
v_call: TRBV27
clone_size: -

cdr3_aa: CSVVQGGVSYGYTF
cdr3_nt: TGCAGCGTGGTACAGGGCGGGGTGTCTTATGGCTACACCTTC
d_call: -
j_call: TRBJ1-2
v_call: TRBV29-1
clone_size: -

cdr3_aa: CASSDPSGRDYGYTF
cdr3_nt: TGTGCCAGCAGTGATCCTTCTGGACGGGACTATGGCTACACCTTC
d_call: -
j_call: TRBJ1-2
v_call: TRBV25-1
clone_size: few

cdr3_aa: CASHTSGTNEQFF
cdr3_nt: TGTGCCAGTCATACTAGCGGGACTAATGAGCAGTTCTTC
d_call: TRBD2
j_call: TRBJ2-1
v_call: TRBV19
clone_size: -

cdr3_aa: CSVEQVGRNTGELFF
cdr3_nt: TGCAGCGTTGAGCAGGTCGGAAGGAACACCGGGGAGCTGTTTTTT
d_call: -
j_call: TRBJ2-2
v_call: TRBV29-1
clone_size: -

cdr3_aa: CASRSLGAQETQYF
cdr3_nt: TGCGCCAGCAGGTCCTTGGGGGCGCAAGAGACCCAGTACTTC
d_call: -
j_call: TRBJ2-5
v_call: TRBV5-1
clone_size: -

cdr3_aa: CASSGLGPYNSPLHF
cdr3_nt: TGTGCCAGCAGCGGACTGGGGCCCTATAATTCACCCCTCCACTTT
d_call: -
j_call: TRBJ1-6
v_call: TRBV21-1
clone_size: -

cdr3_aa: CASTGTANTGELFF
cdr3_nt: TGCGCCAGTACCGGGACCGCGAACACCGGGGAGCTGTTTTTT
d_call: -
j_call: TRBJ2-2
v_call: TRBV5-1
clone_size: -

cdr3_aa: CASSLLGGLNTGELFF
cdr3_nt: TGTGCCAGCAGCCTACTAGGGGGTTTAAACACCGGGGAGCTGTTTTTT
d_call: -
j_call: TRBJ2-2
v_call: TRBV14
clone_size: -

cdr3_aa: CASSLWGNEQFF
cdr3_nt: TGCGCCAGCAGCTTGTGGGGTAATGAGCAGTTCTTC
d_call: -
j_call: TRBJ2-1
v_call: TRBV5-1
clone_size: -

cdr3_aa: CASSQIIGLAGSYNEQFF
cdr3_nt: TGTGCCAGCAGCCAAATTATCGGACTAGCGGGCTCCTACAATGAGCAGTTCTTC
d_call: TRBD2
j_call: TRBJ2-1
v_call: TRBV14
clone_size: few

cdr3_aa: CASNHRGGTWSRPQHF
cdr3_nt: TGTGCCAGTAATCACCGCGGGGGGACCTGGAGTAGACCCCAGCATTTT
d_call: -
j_call: TRBJ1-5
v_call: TRBV19
clone_size: few

cdr3_aa: CASGTTYEQYF
cdr3_nt: TGTGCCAGCGGGACGACTTACGAGCAGTACTTC
d_call: -
j_call: TRBJ2-7
v_call: TRBV19
clone_size: -

cdr3_aa: CASSQVNTEAFF
cdr3_nt: TGTGCCAGCAGCCAGGTTAACACTGAAGCTTTCTTT
d_call: -
j_call: TRBJ1-1
v_call: TRBV2
clone_size: -

cdr3_aa: CASSLSAGETQYF
cdr3_nt: TGTGCCAGCAGCTTAAGCGCAGGGGAGACCCAGTACTTC
d_call: -
j_call: TRBJ2-5
v_call: TRBV7-9
clone_size: -

cdr3_aa: CASFSPWGGTDTQYF
cdr3_nt: TGTGCCAGCTTCTCCCCCTGGGGGGGCACAGATACGCAGTATTTT
d_call: -
j_call: TRBJ2-3
v_call: TRBV2
clone_size: -

cdr3_aa: CASIKSLSRAEQFF
cdr3_nt: TGTGCCAGCATTAAAAGTCTGAGTCGTGCCGAGCAGTTCTTC
d_call: -
j_call: TRBJ2-1
v_call: TRBV6-1
clone_size: -

cdr3_aa: CATSRVLAGDKETQYF
cdr3_nt: TGTGCCACCAGCAGAGTCCTAGCGGGGGACAAAGAGACCCAGTACTTC
d_call: TRBD2
j_call: TRBJ2-5
v_call: TRBV15
clone_size: -

cdr3_aa: CASSYSGLAGPNEQYF
cdr3_nt: TGTGCCAGCAGCTACTCGGGACTAGCGGGCCCCAACGAGCAGTACTTC
d_call: TRBD2
j_call: TRBJ2-7
v_call: TRBV2
clone_size: -